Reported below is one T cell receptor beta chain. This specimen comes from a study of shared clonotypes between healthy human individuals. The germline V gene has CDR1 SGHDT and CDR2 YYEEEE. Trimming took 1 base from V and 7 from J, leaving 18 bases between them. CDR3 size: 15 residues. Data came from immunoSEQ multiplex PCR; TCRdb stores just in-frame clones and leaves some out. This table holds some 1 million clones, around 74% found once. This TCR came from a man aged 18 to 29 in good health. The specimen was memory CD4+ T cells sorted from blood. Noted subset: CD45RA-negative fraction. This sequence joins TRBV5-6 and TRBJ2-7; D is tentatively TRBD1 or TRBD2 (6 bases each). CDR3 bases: TGTGCCAGCAGCTTGCGGGGGCGGAAAAACCTGGAGCAGTACTTC. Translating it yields CASSLRGRKNLEQYF. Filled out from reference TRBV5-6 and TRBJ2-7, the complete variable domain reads DAGVTQSPTHLIKTRGQQVTLRCSPKSGHDTVSWYQQALGQGPQFIFQYYEEEERQRGNFPDRFSGHQFPNYSSELNVNALLLGDSALYLCASSLRGRKNLEQYFGPGTRLTVT.